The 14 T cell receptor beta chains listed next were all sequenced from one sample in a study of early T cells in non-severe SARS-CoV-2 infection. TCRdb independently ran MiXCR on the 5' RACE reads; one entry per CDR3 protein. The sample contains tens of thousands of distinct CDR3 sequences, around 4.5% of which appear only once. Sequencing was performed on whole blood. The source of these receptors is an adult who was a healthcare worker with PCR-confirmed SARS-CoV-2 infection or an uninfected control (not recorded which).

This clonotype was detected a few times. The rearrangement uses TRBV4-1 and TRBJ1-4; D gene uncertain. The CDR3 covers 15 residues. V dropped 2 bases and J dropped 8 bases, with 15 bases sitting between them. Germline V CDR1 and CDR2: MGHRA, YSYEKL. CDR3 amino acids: CASSQPITRHEKLFF. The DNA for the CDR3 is TGCGCCAGCAGCCAACCAATTACCCGACACGAAAAACTGTTTTTT.

CDR3 DNA sequence: TGTGCCAGCAGCCAACTCGGGACTGAAGCTTTCTTT. Translating gives CASSQLGTEAFF. V usage is TRBV6-5 and J usage is TRBJ1-1; D gene ambiguous. V lost 6 bases to trimming and J lost 5 bases, with 10 bases between them. Germline CDR1 reads MNHEY; CDR2 reads SVGAGI. CDR3 length equals 12 residues.

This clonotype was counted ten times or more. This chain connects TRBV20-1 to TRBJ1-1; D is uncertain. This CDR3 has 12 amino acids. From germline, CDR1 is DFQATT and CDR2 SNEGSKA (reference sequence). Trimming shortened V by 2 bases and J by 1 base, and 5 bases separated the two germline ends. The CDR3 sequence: CSARRGNTEAFF. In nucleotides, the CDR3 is TGCAGTGCTAGACGGGGGAACACTGAAGCTTTCTTT.

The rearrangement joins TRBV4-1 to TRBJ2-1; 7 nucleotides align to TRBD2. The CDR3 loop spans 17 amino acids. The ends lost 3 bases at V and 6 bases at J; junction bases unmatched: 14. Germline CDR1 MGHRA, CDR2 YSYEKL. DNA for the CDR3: TGCGCCAGCAGCCAGATTTATCTAGCGGAGAGTGTCAATGAGCAGTTCTTC. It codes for CASSQIYLAESVNEQFF.

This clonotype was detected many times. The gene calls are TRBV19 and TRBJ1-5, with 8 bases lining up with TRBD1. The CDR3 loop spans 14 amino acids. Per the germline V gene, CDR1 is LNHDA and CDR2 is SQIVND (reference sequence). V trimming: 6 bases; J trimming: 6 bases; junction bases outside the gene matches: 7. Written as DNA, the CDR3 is TGTGCCAGTAGCGCCGCAGGGGGCGTTCAGCCCCAGCATTTT. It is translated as CASSAAGGVQPQHF.

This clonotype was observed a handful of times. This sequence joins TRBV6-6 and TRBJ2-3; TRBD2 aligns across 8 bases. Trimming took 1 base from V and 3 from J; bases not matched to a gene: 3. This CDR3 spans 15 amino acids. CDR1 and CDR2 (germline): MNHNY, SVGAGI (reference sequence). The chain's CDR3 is CASSYFSGGTDTQYF. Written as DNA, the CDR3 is TGTGCCAGCAGTTACTTTTCGGGGGGGACAGATACGCAGTATTTT.

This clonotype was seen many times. The CDR3 DNA is TGTGCCAGCAGTGCTCCGGACACTGAAGCTTTCTTT. Encoded protein: CASSAPDTEAFF. This chain uses TRBV12-3 or TRBV12-4 with TRBJ1-1; D is unclear. The ends were cut back, 5 bases at V and 3 bases at J, with 7 bases in the middle. CDR3 length equals 12 residues.

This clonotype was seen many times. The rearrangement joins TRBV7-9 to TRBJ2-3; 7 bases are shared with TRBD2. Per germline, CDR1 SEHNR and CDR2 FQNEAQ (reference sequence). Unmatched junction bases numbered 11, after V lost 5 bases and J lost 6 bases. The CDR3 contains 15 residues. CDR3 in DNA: TGTGCCAGCAGCGGCGCCGGGACTACGTTGGATACGCAGTATTTT. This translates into CASSGAGTTLDTQYF.

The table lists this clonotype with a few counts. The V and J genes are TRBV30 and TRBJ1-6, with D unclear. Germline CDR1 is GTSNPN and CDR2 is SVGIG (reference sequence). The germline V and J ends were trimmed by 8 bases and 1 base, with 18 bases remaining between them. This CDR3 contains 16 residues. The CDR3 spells CAQSGPGRSYNSPLHF. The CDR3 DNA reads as TGTGCCCAGAGTGGTCCCGGCAGGTCCTATAATTCACCCCTCCACTTT. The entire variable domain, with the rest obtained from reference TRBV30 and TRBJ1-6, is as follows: SQTIHQWPATLVQPVGSPLSLECTVEGTSNPNLYWYRQAAGRGLQLLFYSVGIGQISSEVPQNLSASRPQDRQFILSSKKLLLSDSGFYLCAQSGPGRSYNSPLHFGNGTRLTVT.

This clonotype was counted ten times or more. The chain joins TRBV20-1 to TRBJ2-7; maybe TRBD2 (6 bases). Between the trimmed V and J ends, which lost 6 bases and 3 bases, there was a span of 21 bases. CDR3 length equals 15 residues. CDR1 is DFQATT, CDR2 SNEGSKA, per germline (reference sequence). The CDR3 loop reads CSAQKDRDSFYEQYF. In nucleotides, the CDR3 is TGCAGTGCCCAGAAAGACCGGGACTCCTTCTACGAGCAGTACTTC.

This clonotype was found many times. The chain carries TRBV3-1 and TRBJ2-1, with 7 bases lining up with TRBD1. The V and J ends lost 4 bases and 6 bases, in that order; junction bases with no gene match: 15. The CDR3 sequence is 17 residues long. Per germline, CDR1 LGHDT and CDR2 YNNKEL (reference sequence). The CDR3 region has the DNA TGTGCCAGCAGCCGGGCATCAACCGGGACAGTACGCAATGAGCAGTTCTTC. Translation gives CASSRASTGTVRNEQFF.

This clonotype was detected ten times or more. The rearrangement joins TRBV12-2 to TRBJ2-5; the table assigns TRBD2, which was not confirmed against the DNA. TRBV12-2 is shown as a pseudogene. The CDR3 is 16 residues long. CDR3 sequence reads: CASRPDSSGVKETQYF. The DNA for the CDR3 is TGTGCAAGTCGCCCTGACTCTAGCGGGGTGAAAGAGACCCAGTACTTC.

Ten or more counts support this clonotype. CDR3: CASSFVRNTDTQYF. CDR3 coding DNA: TGCGCCAGCAGCTTCGTACGAAACACAGATACGCAGTATTTT. The chain is built from TRBV4-1 and TRBJ2-3; D ambiguous. V dropped 5 bases and J dropped 2 bases, with 11 bases sitting between them. Germline V CDR1 and CDR2: MGHRA, YSYEKL. The CDR3 covers 14 residues.

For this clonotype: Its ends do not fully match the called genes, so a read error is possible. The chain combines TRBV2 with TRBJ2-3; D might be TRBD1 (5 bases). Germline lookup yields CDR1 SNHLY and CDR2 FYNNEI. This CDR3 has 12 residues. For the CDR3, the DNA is TGTGCCAGCAGTGTGATGACAGATACGCAGAATTTT. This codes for CASSVMTDTQNF.